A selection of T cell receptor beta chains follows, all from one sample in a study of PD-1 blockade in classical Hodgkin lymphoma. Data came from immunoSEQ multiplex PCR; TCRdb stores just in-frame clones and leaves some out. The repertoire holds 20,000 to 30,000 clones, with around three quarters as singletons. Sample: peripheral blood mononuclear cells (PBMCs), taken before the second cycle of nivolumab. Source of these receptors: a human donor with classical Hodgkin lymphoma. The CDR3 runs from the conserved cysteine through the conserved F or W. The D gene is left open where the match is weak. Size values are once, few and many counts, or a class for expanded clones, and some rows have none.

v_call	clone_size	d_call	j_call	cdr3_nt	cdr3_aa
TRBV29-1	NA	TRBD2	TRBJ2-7	TGCAGCGTTGAAGATAATCCCTCACTGGTGGAGCGGGGGAACTACGAGCAGTACTTC	CSVEDNPSLVERGNYEQYF
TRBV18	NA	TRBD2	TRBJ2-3	TGTGCCAGCTCACCGACTAGCGGGAGGATTACAGATACGCAGTATTTT	CASSPTSGRITDTQYF
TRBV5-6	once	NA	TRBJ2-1	TGTGCCAGCAGCTTGAAAGCGCATGAGCAGTTCTTC	CASSLKAHEQFF
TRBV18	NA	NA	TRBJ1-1	TGTGCCAGCTCCTCCCAGGGTACTGAAGCTTTCTTT	CASSSQGTEAFF
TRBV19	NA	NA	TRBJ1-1	TGTGCCAGTAGTACCAGTGGCCCTGAAGCTTTCTTT	CASSTSGPEAFF
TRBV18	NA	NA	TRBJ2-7	TGTGCCAGCTCACCACCGTTGGGGGGGCCCTACGAGCAGTACTTC	CASSPPLGGPYEQYF
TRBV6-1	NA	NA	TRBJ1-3	TGTGCCAGCAGCGCCGACAAGGGCGCCGGAAACACCATATATTTT	CASSADKGAGNTIYF
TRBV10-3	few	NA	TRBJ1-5	TGTGCCATCAGTGGGGGCCGCAATCAGCCCCAGCATTTT	CAISGGRNQPQHF
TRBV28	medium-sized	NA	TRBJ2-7	TGTGCCAGCAGTTTAACATGGGTCGGGTTTGGCATGATCTACGAGCAGTACTTC	CASSLTWVGFGMIYEQYF
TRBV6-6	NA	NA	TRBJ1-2	TGTGCCACTACACTGGGGGGCGCAGGCTATGGCTACACCTTC	CATTLGGAGYGYTF
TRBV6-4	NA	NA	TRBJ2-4	TGTGCCAGCAGCTGGGACGCGGGCTCAGGACGAGAGTACTTC	CASSWDAGSGREYF
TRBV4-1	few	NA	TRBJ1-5	TGCGCCAGCAGCCAAGATCATGCGGCCGACCTAAGTCAGCCCCAGCATTTT	CASSQDHAADLSQPQHF
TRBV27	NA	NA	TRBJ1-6	TGTGCCAGCAGTTTCCCCAATTCACCCCTCCACTTT	CASSFPNSPLHF
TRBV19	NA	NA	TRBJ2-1	TGTGCCAGTAGTATAGATCCCCATTATGGGGAGCAGTTCTTC	CASSIDPHYGEQFF
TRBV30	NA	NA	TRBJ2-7	TGTGCCTGGGAACACCGCCGGGACGAGCAGTACTTC	CAWEHRRDEQYF
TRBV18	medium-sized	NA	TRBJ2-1	TGTGCCAGCTCTAACATTCTAAACAATGAGCAGTTCTTC	CASSNILNNEQFF
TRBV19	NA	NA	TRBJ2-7	TGTGCCAGTAGTTTGGAACACGAGCAGTACTTC	CASSLEHEQYF
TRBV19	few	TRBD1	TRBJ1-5	TGTGCCAGTAGTCACAGGGGGGGGCCCTACTATAGCAATCAGCCCCAGCATTTT	CASSHRGGPYYSNQPQHF
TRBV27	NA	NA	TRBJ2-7	TGTGCCAGCAGCCCGAGGCTAGCCCTCTACGAGCAGTACTTC	CASSPRLALYEQYF
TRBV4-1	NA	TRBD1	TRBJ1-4	TGCGCCAGCAGCCAGACAGGGTCGACTAATGAAAAACTGTTTTTT	CASSQTGSTNEKLFF
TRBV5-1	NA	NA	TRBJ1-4	TGCGCCAGCAGCTTGGTACGGGGATCTAATGAAAAACTGTTTTTT	CASSLVRGSNEKLFF
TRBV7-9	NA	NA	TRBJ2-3	TGTGCCAGCAGCTCCCAGGGGGGGGGCACAGATACGCAGTATTTT	CASSSQGGGTDTQYF
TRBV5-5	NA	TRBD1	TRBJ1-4	TGTGCCAGCAGCTCCCAGGGACAGGTGAATGAAAAACTGTTTTTT	CASSSQGQVNEKLFF
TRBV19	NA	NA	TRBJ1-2	TGTGCCAGTAGTATACCACCCAACTATGGCTACACCTTC	CASSIPPNYGYTF
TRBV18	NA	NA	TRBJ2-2	TGTGCCAGCTCATCCCAGGGGCAGAACACCGGGGAGCTGTTTTTT	CASSSQGQNTGELFF
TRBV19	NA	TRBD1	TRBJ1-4	TGTGCCAGTAGTTCGCGGACAGGATATGCAACTAATGAAAAACTGTTTTTT	CASSSRTGYATNEKLFF
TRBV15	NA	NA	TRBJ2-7	TGTGCCACCAGTACCGGTAAACTATTAAACTACGAGCAGTACTTC	CATSTGKLLNYEQYF
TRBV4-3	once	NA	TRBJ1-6	TGCGCCAGCAGCCAAGAACCTGAGAGGGAGTTAGGCTCACCCCTCCACTTT	CASSQEPERELGSPLHF
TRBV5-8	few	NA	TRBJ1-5	TGTGCCAGCAGCTATCATAATCAGCCCCAGCATTTT	CASSYHNQPQHF
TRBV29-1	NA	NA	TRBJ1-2	TGCAGCGTTTTCAAGGGGGGTAATGGCTACACCTTC	CSVFKGGNGYTF
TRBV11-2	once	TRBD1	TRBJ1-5	TGTGCCAGCAGCTCGTCCCGGGACAGTTATAGCAATCAGCCCCAGCATTTT	CASSSSRDSYSNQPQHF
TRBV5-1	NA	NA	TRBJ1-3	TGCGCCAGCGGGACTGCTTCTGGAAACACCATATATTTT	CASGTASGNTIYF
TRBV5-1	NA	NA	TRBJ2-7	TGCGCCAGCAGCTTAACTAGCTTGGCCCCCTACGAGCAGTACTTC	CASSLTSLAPYEQYF
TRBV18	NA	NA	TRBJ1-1	TGTGCCAGCTCACCGCATCCCCGTGGGGGGGAAGCTTTCTTT	CASSPHPRGGEAFF
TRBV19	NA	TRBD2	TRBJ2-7	TGTGCCAGTAGTAGAAGCGGGACTAGCGGGAGTTATGAGCAGTACTTC	CASSRSGTSGSYEQYF
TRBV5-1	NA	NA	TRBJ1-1	TGCGCCAGCAGCTTGGGCTATACAGATATGAACACTGAAGCTTTCTTT	CASSLGYTDMNTEAFF
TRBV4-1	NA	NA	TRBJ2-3	TGCGCCAGCAGCCAAGTTGATATGGGGATGACAGATACGCAGTATTTT	CASSQVDMGMTDTQYF
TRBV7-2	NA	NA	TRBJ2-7	TGTGCCAGCAGCCCCCACAGCTACGAGCAGTACTTC	CASSPHSYEQYF
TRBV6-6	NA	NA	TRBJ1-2	TGTGCCAGCAGTCAGAGCTTACAGTACTATGGCTACACCTTC	CASSQSLQYYGYTF
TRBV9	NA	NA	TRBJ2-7	TGTGCCAGCAGCCCCCAGGTTGGAATATCTTACCAGCAGTACTTC	CASSPQVGISYQQYF
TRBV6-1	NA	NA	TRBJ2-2	TGTGCCAGCAGTGAAGGGGCAGGGGGAGGAGACACCGGGGAGCTGTTTTTT	CASSEGAGGGDTGELFF
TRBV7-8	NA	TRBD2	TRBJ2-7	TGTGCCAGCAGCCGCGACCCTTCGACTCCAAGCGGGATACCTCCGTCCTACGAGCAGTACTTC	CASSRDPSTPSGIPPSYEQYF
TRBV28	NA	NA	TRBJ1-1	TGTGCCAGCAGTTTGGGACGGACGAACACTGAAGCTTTCTTT	CASSLGRTNTEAFF
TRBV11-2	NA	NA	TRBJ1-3	TGTGCCAGCAGCTTGGGCGGAAACACCATATATTTT	CASSLGGNTIYF
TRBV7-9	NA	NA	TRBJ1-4	TGTGCCAGCAGCTTAGTACTGCTTAATGAAAAACTGTTTTTT	CASSLVLLNEKLFF
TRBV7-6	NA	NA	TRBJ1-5	TGTGCCAGCAGCTTAACACGGGACCCCAATCAGCCCCAGCATTTT	CASSLTRDPNQPQHF
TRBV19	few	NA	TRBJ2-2	TGTGCCAGTAGCGACATTAGGAGGAAGCTGTTTTTT	CASSDIRRKLFF
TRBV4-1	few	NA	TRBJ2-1	TGCGCCAGCAGCCAAGACCCCGGGCCCTACAATGAGCAGTTCTTC	CASSQDPGPYNEQFF
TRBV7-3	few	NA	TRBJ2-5	TGTGCCAGCAGCCCGACGGGACTGCAAGAGACCCAGTACTTC	CASSPTGLQETQYF